These 15 T cell receptor beta chains came from one sample sequenced in a study of regulatory T cells in long-lasting Graves disease. Libraries of TCR beta came from iRepertoire HTBI primers plus Arm-PCR of CDR3 regions. From the multiplex PCR reads, TCRdb called clonotypes with MiXCR, one entry per CDR3 protein. The sample yields roughly 380,000 distinct CDR3 sequences, 15% to 19% seen once. Time point meaning: newly diagnosed GD, antithyroid drugs for less than 3 months. PBMCs were the source of the RNA used for TCR sequencing. The sample was peripheral blood mononuclear cells (PBMCs), taken at new diagnosis, from a patient treated with antithyroid drugs. The receptors derive from a female donor with Graves disease.

This clonotype was counted at least ten times. The chain carries TRBV3-1 and TRBJ1-2, with D maybe TRBD1 (5 bases). This CDR3 region has 14 residues. Between the trimmed V and J ends, which lost 0 bases and 6 bases, there was a span of 11 bases. The germline V gene has CDR1 LGHDT and CDR2 YNNKEL (reference sequence). The CDR3 DNA reads TGTGCCAGCAGCCAAGAGGGGGAAGAGGATGGCTACACCTTC. It is translated as CASSQEGEEDGYTF.

The CDR3 sequence: CASPGPGNTEAFF. CDR3 nucleotide sequence: TGTGCCAGCCCGGGCCCGGGGAACACTGAAGCTTTCTTT. The chain is built from TRBV2 and TRBJ1-1; no clear D gene. The CDR3 is 13 residues long. V lost 8 bases and J 1 base, leaving 11 bases between the germline ends. Germline lookup yields CDR1 SNHLY and CDR2 FYNNEI.

This clonotype was recorded at least ten times. The chain joins TRBV20-1 to TRBJ2-1; D uncertain. Trimming took off 0 bases at V and 7 bases at J, with 16 bases between the two ends. The length of the CDR3 is 15 residues. The germline V gene encodes CDR1 DFQATT and CDR2 SNEGSKA (reference sequence). CDR3 amino acids: CSARDLVAEQNEQFF. CDR3 DNA sequence: TGCAGTGCTAGAGATTTGGTGGCAGAGCAAAATGAGCAGTTCTTC.

This clonotype was detected ten times or more. The V call is TRBV29-1, the J call TRBJ2-1; D is perhaps TRBD2 (6 bases). This CDR3 is built from 14 residues. The ends were cut back, 4 bases at V and 4 bases at J, with 14 bases in the middle. The germline CDR1 and CDR2 sequences are SQVTM and ANQGSEA. CDR3 in amino acids: CSVAQLASYNEQFF. The CDR3 bases are TGCAGCGTTGCTCAACTAGCAAGTTACAATGAGCAGTTCTTC.

V is TRBV6-2 or TRBV6-3 and J is TRBJ1-1; D unclear. The length of the CDR3 is 13 residues. Per germline, CDR1 MNHEY and CDR2 SVGEGT. Trimming cost V 2 bases and J 4 bases, with 8 bases left between them. As DNA, the CDR3 is TGTGCCAGCAGTTACGGAATATTCACTGAAGCTTTCTTT. Encoded protein: CASSYGIFTEAFF.

This clonotype was observed many times. This CDR3 is CASSLGTLVRGADTEAFF. For the CDR3, the DNA is TGTGCCAGCAGCTTAGGAACGCTGGTCAGGGGCGCCGACACTGAAGCTTTCTTT. The rearrangement links TRBV7-9 to TRBJ1-1; D perhaps matches TRBD1 (6 bases). The CDR3 totals 18 residues. Germline CDR1 SEHNR, CDR2 FQNEAQ (reference sequence). The V end was cut by 1 base, the J end by 3 bases, with 21 bases between.

This clonotype was observed at least ten times. The rearrangement uses TRBV12-3 or TRBV12-4 and TRBJ2-5, with D possibly TRBD2 on 6 matching bases. Deletions cut 6 bases from V and 5 bases from J, with 16 bases between. This CDR3 is built from 14 residues. CDR3 region: CASRETGGWETQYF. The CDR3 bases are TGTGCCAGCAGAGAAACAGGAGGGTGGGAGACCCAGTACTTC.

Ten or more counts support this clonotype. The germline gene is not matched at one end of the junction; a read error may be the cause. V is TRBV4-1 and J is TRBJ2-2; D is unclear. The CDR3 spans 13 residues. The germline V gene has CDR1 MGHRA and CDR2 YSYEKL. CDR3 sequence (DNA): TGTGCCAGCAGCCAAGATAACACCGGGGAGCTGTTTTTT. Its protein is CASSQDNTGELFF.

The V call is TRBV5-5, the J call TRBJ1-2; the D gene is possibly TRBD1 (6 bases). Trimming removed 0 bases from V and 4 bases from J, with 16 bases in between. The CDR3 totals 16 residues. The germline CDR1 and CDR2 sequences are SGHKS and YYEKEE (reference sequence). This CDR3 reads CASSLGVEGVSYGYTF. CDR3 sequence (DNA): TGTGCCAGCAGCTTGGGCGTTGAGGGGGTCTCCTATGGCTACACCTTC.

This clonotype has a count of ten or more. This chain uses TRBV7-8 with TRBJ1-5; D remains ambiguous. Per germline, CDR1 SGHVS and CDR2 FQNEAQ. CDR3 size: 16 residues. V was pared by 7 bases and J by 0 bases, with 16 bases between. The CDR3 DNA follows: TGTGCCAGCACCGCTTCATGGGTTCCTAGCAATCAGCCCCAGCATTTT. Its protein product is CASTASWVPSNQPQHF.

Many counts were recorded for this clonotype. V gene TRBV5-1 combines with J gene TRBJ1-2, with D hard to call. The germline V gene has CDR1 SGHRS and CDR2 YFSETQ. The CDR3 totals 14 residues. The V gene lost 5 bases and the J gene lost 6 bases, with 17 bases spanning the gap. The CDR3 spells CASSAQGFSNGYTF. The CDR3, as DNA: TGCGCCAGCAGTGCTCAAGGGTTCTCCAATGGCTACACCTTC. Using reference TRBV5-1 and TRBJ1-2 for the parts outside the CDR3, the full variable domain is KAGVTQTPRYLIKTRGQQVTLSCSPISGHRSVSWYQQTPGQGLQFLFEYFSETQRNKGNFPGRFSGRQFSNSRSEMNVSTLELGDSALYLCASSAQGFSNGYTFGSGTRLTVV.

The chain employs TRBV10-3 and TRBJ1-1; 7 nucleotides align to TRBD1. Losses at the gene ends were 11 bases for V and 4 bases for J; bases not matched to a gene: 7. The CDR3 totals 12 residues. The V gene's germline CDR1 is ENHRY and CDR2 SYGVKD. The CDR3 region is CASGQVSTEAFF. CDR3 nucleotide sequence: TGTGCCTCCGGACAGGTGAGCACTGAAGCTTTCTTT.

This clonotype was counted only a few times. The V call is TRBV20-1, the J call TRBJ2-1; D uncertain. This CDR3 has 10 residues. V gave up 6 bases and J gave up 9 bases, with 9 bases separating them. The germline gives CDR1 DFQATT, CDR2 SNEGSKA (reference sequence). CDR3 coding DNA: TGCAGTGCCGCCGACGCTGAGCAGTTCTTC. Residues: CSAADAEQFF.

This clonotype was picked up many times. The V gene is TRBV6-2 or TRBV6-3, the J gene TRBJ2-3, with D hard to call. The CDR3 loop spans 14 amino acids. CDR1 and CDR2 (germline): MNHEY, SVGEGT. The V and J ends lost 6 bases and 4 bases respectively, with 14 bases between them. The CDR3: CASSPAPVPDTQYF. The CDR3 region has the DNA TGTGCCAGCAGCCCAGCGCCCGTCCCAGATACGCAGTATTTT.

This sequence joins TRBV6-2 or TRBV6-3 and TRBJ2-2; D is perhaps TRBD1 or TRBD2 (5 bases each). Germline CDR1 is MNHEY and CDR2 is SVGEGT. Trimming cost V 11 bases and J 7 bases, with 20 bases left between them. This CDR3 is 14 amino acids long. The CDR3: CAGDRGLNGGELFF. The CDR3 coding sequence is TGTGCCGGAGACCGGGGCCTTAACGGCGGGGAGCTGTTTTTT.